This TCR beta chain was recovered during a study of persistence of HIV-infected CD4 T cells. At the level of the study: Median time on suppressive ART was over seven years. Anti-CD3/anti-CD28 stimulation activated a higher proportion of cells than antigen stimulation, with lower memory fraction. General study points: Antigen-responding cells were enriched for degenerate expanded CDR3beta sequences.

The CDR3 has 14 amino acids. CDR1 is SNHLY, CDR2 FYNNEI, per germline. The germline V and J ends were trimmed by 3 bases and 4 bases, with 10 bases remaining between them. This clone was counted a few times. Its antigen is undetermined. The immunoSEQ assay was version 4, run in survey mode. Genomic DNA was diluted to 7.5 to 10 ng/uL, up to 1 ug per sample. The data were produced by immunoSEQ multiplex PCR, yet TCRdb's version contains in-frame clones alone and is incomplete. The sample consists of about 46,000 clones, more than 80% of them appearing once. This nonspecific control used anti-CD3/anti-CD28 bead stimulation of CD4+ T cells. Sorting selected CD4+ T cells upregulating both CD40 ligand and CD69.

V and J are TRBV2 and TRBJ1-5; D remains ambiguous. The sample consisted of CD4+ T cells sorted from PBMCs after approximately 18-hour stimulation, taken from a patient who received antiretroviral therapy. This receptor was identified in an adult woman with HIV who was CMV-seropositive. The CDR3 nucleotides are TGTGCCAGCAGTGACCTTACAGAGAATCAGCCCCAGCATTTT. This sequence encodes CASSDLTENQPQHF.